A single sample is the source of the 23 T cell receptor beta chains below, sequenced in a study of cytomegalovirus exposure and HLA in healthy donors. Primers included in the PCR were 60 Vbeta and 13 Jbeta primers. Profiling relied on immunoSEQ multiplex PCR, and the TCRdb table lists in-frame clones only, not all of them. The table has around 140,000 clones, around four fifths seen once. The sample taken for sequencing was PBMCs. These receptors all come from a man aged 40-49 years in good health and CMV-seronegative.

Comments on this clone: Other DNA sequences within the sample encode an identical CDR3. This chain connects TRBV7-2 to TRBJ2-1, with a weak D call TRBD1 (5 bases). Germline loops: CDR1 SGHTA, CDR2 FQGNSA. V shed 2 bases and J shed 4 bases, with 9 bases lying between them. This CDR3 comprises 14 residues. As DNA, the CDR3 is TGTGCCAGCAGCTTACCAGGGTCGTACAATGAGCAGTTCTTC. Protein: CASSLPGSYNEQFF.

The chain uses TRBV4-1 and TRBJ2-5, with 10 bases fitting TRBD2. The germline V gene encodes CDR1 MGHRA and CDR2 YSYEKL. The V and J ends lost 3 bases and 5 bases, in that order; junction bases with no gene match: 6. The CDR3 totals 15 residues. In nucleotides, the CDR3 is TGCGCCAGCAGCCAGTCTCTAGCGGGAGCGGAGACCCAGTACTTC. This translates into CASSQSLAGAETQYF.

This clone was observed a few times. The chain couples TRBV2 to TRBJ2-7; 10 positions match TRBD1. Germline CDR1 SNHLY, CDR2 FYNNEI. J gave up 2 bases and V 3 bases, and 4 bases lay outside the gene matches. This CDR3 contains 15 residues. The CDR3 here is CASSEGQGKAYEQYF. The CDR3 region has the DNA TGTGCCAGCAGTGAGGGACAGGGGAAGGCCTACGAGCAGTACTTC.

The chain combines TRBV19 with TRBJ2-3; 7 bases match TRBD2. Per germline, CDR1 LNHDA and CDR2 SQIVND (reference sequence). The CDR3 consists of 14 residues. V dropped 6 bases and J dropped 3; count of bases not matched to a gene: 6. The DNA of the CDR3 is TGTGCCAGTAGAGAGAACGGGAGGACAGATACGCAGTATTTT. Protein: CASRENGRTDTQYF.

The rearrangement links TRBV21-1 to TRBJ2-7; the table gives TRBD1 as D, unverified against the DNA. TRBV21-1 counts as a pseudogene. The CDR3 contains 16 residues. The CDR3 reads CASSPDGTGSSYEQYF. The CDR3 DNA reads as TGTGCCAGCAGCCCGGACGGGACAGGGAGCTCCTACGAGCAGTACTTC.

The chain joins TRBV9 to TRBJ2-3, with a tentative D call TRBD2 (7 bases). The V end was cut by 1 base, the J end by 6 bases, with 12 bases between. The CDR3 covers 14 residues. The V gene's germline CDR1 is SGDLS and CDR2 YYNGEE. The CDR3 nucleotides read TGTGCCAGCAGCGTAAGGGGGGGCGAGGATACGCAGTATTTT. It codes for CASSVRGGEDTQYF.

This clone has only a few counts. The genes are TRBV4-3 and TRBJ1-2; D ambiguous. CDR3 size: 15 residues. V shed 0 bases and J shed 7 bases, with 15 bases lying between them. Germline CDR1 and CDR2: LGHNA and YSLEER. The CDR3, as DNA: TGCGCCAGCAGCCAAGAATCCGGAGAGGAGTTTGGCTACACCTTC. Translating gives CASSQESGEEFGYTF.

In its sample, this clone was seen once. The CDR3, as DNA: TGTGCCAGTAGTGTTGGCGGGGGAGCCTACGAGCAGTACTTC. Translated, it gives CASSVGGGAYEQYF. J is TRBJ2-7 and V is TRBV19; 7 nucleotides align to TRBD2. Germline assignment: CDR1 LNHDA and CDR2 SQIVND (reference sequence). The CDR3 sequence is 14 residues long. V lost 5 bases, J lost 2 bases, and 6 bases stayed unmatched.

The V gene is TRBV5-4, the J gene TRBJ1-4; 7 positions agree with TRBD1. The V gene end was trimmed by 2 bases and the J gene end by 7 bases; junction bases not matched to a gene: 5. The CDR3 totals 14 residues. The germline gives CDR1 SGHNT, CDR2 YYREEE (reference sequence). The DNA of the CDR3 is TGTGCCAGCAGCTTAAGGGGGCGTGGTGAAAAACTGTTTTTT. Translating gives CASSLRGRGEKLFF.

V gene TRBV4-2 combines with J gene TRBJ2-1; no definite D call. The CDR3 runs to 16 residues. Germline V gene data show CDR1 as LGHNA and CDR2 as YNFKEQ. V was pared by 4 bases and J by 1 base, with 14 bases between. The CDR3 sequence: CASSLFKSESYNEQFF. CDR3 sequence (DNA): TGTGCCAGCAGCCTCTTTAAGAGCGAGTCCTACAATGAGCAGTTCTTC.

The chain recombines TRBV6-5 with TRBJ2-3; tentatively, D is TRBD1 (6 bases). The V end was cut by 6 bases, the J end by 3 bases, with 16 bases between. The CDR3 spans 15 residues. CDR1 and CDR2 (germline): MNHEY, SVGAGI. This CDR3 reads CASSPTGKLTDTQYF. The DNA for the CDR3 is TGTGCCAGCAGCCCAACAGGGAAGTTGACAGATACGCAGTATTTT.

The chain recombines TRBV27 with TRBJ1-1; maybe TRBD1 (6 bases). The germline V gene has CDR1 MNHEY and CDR2 SMNVEV (reference sequence). The CDR3 consists of 13 residues. V was clipped by 6 bases and J by 3 bases, with 11 bases between them. The CDR3 DNA reads TGTGCCAGCAGATCCGACAGGTACACTGAAGCTTTCTTT. Translation: CASRSDRYTEAFF.

V gene TRBV5-4 combines with J gene TRBJ2-3; the match to TRBD2 covers 10 bases. CDR3 length: 15 amino acids. V dropped 0 bases and J dropped 4; count of bases not matched to a gene: 2. The germline V gene has CDR1 SGHNT and CDR2 YYREEE (reference sequence). This chain's CDR3 is CASSLVAGGADTQYF. CDR3 bases: TGTGCCAGCAGCTTGGTAGCGGGGGGCGCAGATACGCAGTATTTT. Complete variable domain (other parts from reference TRBV5-4 and TRBJ2-3): ETGVTQSPTHLIKTRGQQVTLRCSSQSGHNTVSWYQQALGQGPQFIFQYYREEENGRGNFPPRFSGLQFPNYSSELNVNALELDDSALYLCASSLVAGGADTQYFGPGTRLTVL.

The CDR3 loop is CASSQDKTGAYNEQFF. The CDR3, as DNA: TGCGCCAGCAGCCAAGATAAGACAGGGGCCTACAATGAGCAGTTCTTC. The chain recombines TRBV4-3 with TRBJ2-1; 8 nucleotides align to TRBD1. V shed 0 bases, J shed 2 bases, and the junction held 3 bases outside the gene matches. CDR1 is LGHNA and CDR2 is YSLEER in the germline V gene. This CDR3 region has 16 residues.

This clone appeared a few times. V gene TRBV7-2 combines with J gene TRBJ2-2; TRBD1 matches 8 bases. Germline loops: CDR1 SGHTA, CDR2 FQGNSA. The CDR3 runs 17 residues. J gave up 4 bases and V 6 bases, and 13 bases lay outside the gene matches. This CDR3 reads CASSKTPTGVTTGELFF. The CDR3 DNA follows: TGTGCCAGCAGTAAGACCCCGACAGGGGTCACCACCGGGGAGCTGTTTTTT. The full variable domain, completed using reference TRBV7-2 and TRBJ2-2, is GAGVSQSPSNKVTEKGKDVELRCDPISGHTALYWYRQSLGQGLEFLIYFQGNSAPDKSGLPSDRFSAERTGGSVSTLTIQRTQQEDSAVYLCASSKTPTGVTTGELFFGEGSRLTVL.

The chain is built from TRBV5-4 and TRBJ2-1, with 13 bases that match TRBD2. The CDR3 consists of 16 residues. Germline CDR1 SGHNT, CDR2 YYREEE (reference sequence). J was trimmed by 2 bases and V by 4 bases; bases with no gene match: 3. The CDR3 DNA sequence: TGTGCCAGCAGCCGGACTAGCGGGAGAGCCTACAATGAGCAGTTCTTC. Translating it yields CASSRTSGRAYNEQFF.

This clone was detected only once. This chain joins TRBV29-1 and TRBJ1-3, with 11 bases matching TRBD1. This CDR3 region has 13 residues. Germline V gene lookup returns CDR1 SQVTM and CDR2 ANQGSEA. V dropped 6 bases and J dropped 4; count of bases not matched to a gene: 2. The CDR3 loop is CSVGQGGGNTIYF. The CDR3 DNA is TGCAGCGTGGGACAGGGGGGCGGAAACACCATATATTTT.

This clone was detected only a few times. The chain is built from TRBV2 and TRBJ1-6, with a possible D match to TRBD1 (5 bases). Germline CDR1 reads SNHLY; CDR2 reads FYNNEI. The CDR3 has 15 residues. V dropped 1 base and J dropped 4 bases, with 8 bases sitting between them. CDR3: CASSEGGAYNSPLHF. The CDR3 DNA reads as TGTGCCAGCAGTGAAGGGGGCGCGTATAATTCACCCCTCCACTTT.

The chain is built from TRBV6-5 and TRBJ2-2; D is possibly TRBD2 (5 bases). V was shortened by 0 bases and J by 3 bases, with 8 bases between the two germline ends. The CDR3 consists of 15 residues. Germline assignment: CDR1 MNHEY and CDR2 SVGAGI. The DNA for the CDR3 is TGTGCCAGCAGTTACTCGAACGGGGACACCGGGGAGCTGTTTTTT. This gives the protein CASSYSNGDTGELFF.

In this sample, this clone turned up once. The genes are TRBV7-9 and TRBJ2-1; TRBD2 agrees at 8 bases. The CDR3 has 14 residues. J lost 3 bases, V lost 4 bases, and 2 bases had no gene match. Germline CDR1 SEHNR, CDR2 FQNEAQ (reference sequence). Written as DNA, the CDR3 is TGTGCCAGCAGCTCGGGGGGGTACTACAATGAGCAGTTCTTC. Protein product: CASSSGGYYNEQFF. Full variable domain (rest looked up from reference TRBV7-9 and TRBJ2-1): DTGVSQNPRHKITKRGQNVTFRCDPISEHNRLYWYRQTLGQGPEFLTYFQNEAQLEKSRLLSDRFSAERPKGSFSTLEIQRTEQGDSAMYLCASSSGGYYNEQFFGPGTRLTVL.

This chain connects TRBV6-6 to TRBJ1-3, with D perhaps TRBD1 (6 bases). Per the germline V gene, CDR1 is MNHNY and CDR2 is SVGAGI (reference sequence). The CDR3 totals 16 residues. Trimming removed 5 bases from V and 0 bases from J, with 14 bases in between. Here the CDR3 reads CASSPLQGLSGNTIYF. Written as DNA, the CDR3 is TGTGCCAGCAGTCCTTTACAGGGCCTCTCTGGAAACACCATATATTTT.

As to this clone: Mismatch with germline at one junction end may stem from a read error. This rearrangement joins TRBV7-7 to TRBJ2-7; possible D gene TRBD1, 6 bases. CDR1 SSHAT and CDR2 FNYEAQ come from the germline V gene (reference sequence). The CDR3 has 13 amino acids. The CDR3: CASSLPGAHEQYF. CDR3 coding DNA: TGTGCTAGCAGCTTACCAGGGGCCCACGAGCAGTACTTC.

This clone is a singleton in its sample. The rearrangement joins TRBV9 to TRBJ2-3; 11 nucleotides line up with TRBD2. V was clipped by 5 bases and J by 5 bases; unmatched bases: 7. The germline V gene has CDR1 SGDLS and CDR2 YYNGEE. There are 15 residues in the CDR3. The CDR3 DNA is TGTGCCAGCAGTCTTAGCGGGAGGGCCATAGATACGCAGTATTTT. This translates into CASSLSGRAIDTQYF. The variable domain in full, completed from reference TRBV9 and TRBJ2-3, reads DSGVTQTPKHLITATGQRVTLRCSPRSGDLSVYWYQQSLDQGLQFLIQYYNGEERAKGNILERFSAQQFPDLHSELNLSSLELGDSALYFCASSLSGRAIDTQYFGPGTRLTVL.